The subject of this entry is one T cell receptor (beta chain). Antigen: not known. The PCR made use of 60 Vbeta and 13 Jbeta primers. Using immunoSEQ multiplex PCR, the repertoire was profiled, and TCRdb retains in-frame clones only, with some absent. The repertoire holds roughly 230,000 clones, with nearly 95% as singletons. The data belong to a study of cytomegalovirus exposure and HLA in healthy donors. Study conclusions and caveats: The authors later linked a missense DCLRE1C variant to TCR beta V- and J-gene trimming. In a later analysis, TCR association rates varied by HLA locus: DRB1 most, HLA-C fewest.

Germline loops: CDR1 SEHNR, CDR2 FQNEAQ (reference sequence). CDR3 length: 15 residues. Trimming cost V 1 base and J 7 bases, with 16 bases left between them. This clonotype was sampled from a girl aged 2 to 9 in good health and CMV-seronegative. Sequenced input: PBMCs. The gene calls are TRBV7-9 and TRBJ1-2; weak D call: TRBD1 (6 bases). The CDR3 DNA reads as TGTGCCAGCAGCTTAGGGGGGGGCTCCGGACTTGGCTACACCTTC. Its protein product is CASSLGGGSGLGYTF.